Presented here are 13 T cell receptor beta chains from one specimen sequenced in a study of ipilimumab plus nivolumab after autologous stem cell transplantation. The repertoire was sequenced with immunoSEQ multiplex PCR; TCRdb's copy has only in-frame clones and lacks some. Of about 83,000 clones in the sample, 83% are singletons; the top ten hold roughly 2%. The sample consisted of PBMCs, taken in a trial of ipilimumab plus nivolumab as post-transplant consolidation. Every receptor here comes from a male donor with diffuse large B-cell lymphoma.

V is TRBV27 and J is TRBJ1-4; D is perhaps TRBD1 (6 bases). V gave up 6 bases and J gave up 3 bases, with 14 bases separating them. The CDR3 runs to 15 residues. Germline loops: CDR1 MNHEY, CDR2 SMNVEV (reference sequence). CDR3 bases: TGTGCCAGCAGCCCCAGGGGAGACTCTAATGAAAAACTGTTTTTT. It encodes CASSPRGDSNEKLFF. Complete variable domain (other parts from reference TRBV27 and TRBJ1-4): EAQVTQNPRYLITVTGKKLTVTCSQNMNHEYMSWYRQDPGLGLRQIYYSMNVEVTDKGDVPEGYKVSRKEKRNFPLILESPSPNQTSLYFCASSPRGDSNEKLFFGSGTQLSVL.

V usage is TRBV28 and J usage is TRBJ1-1; D remains ambiguous. Looked up from germline, CDR1 is MDHEN and CDR2 is SYDVKM. V was cut by 7 bases and J by 1 base, with 7 bases left in between. This CDR3 comprises 12 residues. This CDR3 reads CASMWGNTEAFF. CDR3 nucleotides: TGTGCCAGCATGTGGGGGAACACTGAAGCTTTCTTT. The complete variable domain, with remaining parts taken from reference TRBV28 and TRBJ1-1, reads DVKVTQSSRYLVKRTGEKVFLECVQDMDHENMFWYRQDPGLGLRLIYFSYDVKMKEKGDIPEGYSVSREKKERFSLILESASTNQTSMYLCASMWGNTEAFFGQGTRLTVV.

The chain uses TRBV11-2 and TRBJ2-5, with 7 nucleotides matching TRBD1. Germline-derived CDR1 and CDR2 are SGHAT and FQNNGV. V lost 1 base and J lost 1; bases outside the gene matches: 3. CDR3 length equals 15 residues. CDR3: CASSLAGGRQETQYF. DNA for the CDR3: TGTGCCAGCAGCTTAGCAGGGGGACGCCAAGAGACCCAGTACTTC.

The chain links TRBV18 to TRBJ1-4, with D maybe TRBD1 (5 bases). This CDR3 contains 14 residues. V lost 6 bases and J lost 4, with 12 bases in between. CDR1 and CDR2 from the germline V gene are KGHSH and LQKENI. The CDR3 loop is CASSDQGDNEKLFF. CDR3 coding DNA: TGTGCCAGCTCGGATCAGGGAGATAATGAAAAACTGTTTTTT.

CDR3 nucleotide sequence: TGTGCCAGCAGCTCACTAGCGGGGGGGATTGAGACCCAGTACTTC. Amino acids: CASSSLAGGIETQYF. The rearrangement links TRBV7-3 to TRBJ2-5, with 13 bases matching TRBD2. The CDR3 is 15 amino acids. Germline CDR1 SGHTA, CDR2 FQGTGA. V lost 4 bases to trimming and J lost 5 bases; unmatched junction nucleotides: 4.

The V gene is TRBV5-5, the J gene TRBJ2-1, with D possibly matching TRBD2 (6 bases). CDR1 and CDR2 from the germline V gene are SGHKS and YYEKEE (reference sequence). Trimming pared 0 bases from V and 0 bases from J, leaving 10 bases between. CDR3 length: 16 amino acids. The CDR3 DNA follows: TGTGCCAGCAGCTTGGGACTAGATCCCTCCTACAATGAGCAGTTCTTC. This translates into CASSLGLDPSYNEQFF.

This clone was observed once. The V and J genes are TRBV7-2 and TRBJ1-6; D possibly corresponds to TRBD1 (5 bases). Trimming stripped 4 bases from V and 11 bases from J, with 15 bases between. Germline V gene lookup returns CDR1 SGHTA and CDR2 FQGNSA. The CDR3 sequence is 14 residues long. The CDR3 reads CASSSGGGGPPLHF. The DNA for the CDR3 is TGTGCCAGCAGCTCCGGTGGGGGAGGGCCACCCCTCCACTTT.

The chain recombines TRBV6-6 with TRBJ1-3, with a weak D call TRBD1 (5 bases). This CDR3 comprises 16 residues. The V gene lost 5 bases and the J gene lost 2 bases, with 16 bases spanning the gap. Germline CDR1 reads MNHNY; CDR2 reads SVGAGI (reference sequence). CDR3 amino acids: CASSTPQGFAGNTIYF. The CDR3, as DNA: TGTGCCAGCAGTACCCCTCAGGGATTTGCTGGAAACACCATATATTTT.

The chain has TRBV5-1 and TRBJ1-6; maybe TRBD1 (5 bases). This CDR3 spans 16 amino acids. The germline V and J ends were trimmed by 2 bases and 13 bases, with 22 bases remaining between them. Germline V gene sequence: CDR1 SGHRS, CDR2 YFSETQ. The CDR3 region is CASSLNPQPGEVPLHF. CDR3 bases: TGCGCCAGCAGCTTAAACCCCCAGCCGGGGGAGGTTCCCCTCCACTTT. Full variable domain (missing parts from reference TRBV5-1 and TRBJ1-6): KAGVTQTPRYLIKTRGQQVTLSCSPISGHRSVSWYQQTPGQGLQFLFEYFSETQRNKGNFPGRFSGRQFSNSRSEMNVSTLELGDSALYLCASSLNPQPGEVPLHFGNGTRLTVT.

This clone appeared a few times. This chain connects TRBV6-5 to TRBJ1-2, with D tentatively TRBD1 (5 bases). V lost 2 bases and J 8 bases, leaving 9 bases between the germline ends. This CDR3 spans 12 amino acids. Germline lookup yields CDR1 MNHEY and CDR2 SVGAGI. This CDR3 is CASSYRGLGYTF. The CDR3, as DNA: TGTGCCAGCAGTTACCGGGGACTGGGCTACACCTTC.

The chain uses TRBV7-9 and TRBJ1-4; 7 bases fit TRBD1. Trimming at V came to 5 bases and at J to 8 bases, leaving 8 bases not matched to a gene. The CDR3 is made up of 14 amino acids. The germline CDR1 and CDR2 sequences are SEHNR and FQNEAQ (reference sequence). The CDR3 reads CASSPGQYGEKLFF. CDR3 nucleotides: TGTGCCAGCAGCCCGGGACAGTATGGAGAAAAACTGTTTTTT.

V and J are TRBV10-3 and TRBJ2-3, with 8 bases that match TRBD2. CDR3 length: 16 residues. With 1 base clipped from V and 7 bases from J, the junction kept 10 bases outside the gene matches. Germline CDR1 ENHRY, CDR2 SYGVKD. CDR3 nucleotides: TGTGCCATCAGTGAGTTCGGACTAGCCCCTCCGTATACGCAGTATTTT. It encodes CAISEFGLAPPYTQYF.

The chain recombines TRBV25-1 with TRBJ1-1; 9 nucleotides align to TRBD1. V lost 4 bases, J lost 4 bases, and 10 bases stayed unmatched. The V gene's germline CDR1 is MGHDK and CDR2 SYGVNS. The CDR3 covers 16 residues. CDR3 residues: CASSGGQGSYSTEAFF. The CDR3, as DNA: TGTGCCAGCAGTGGGGGACAGGGCTCCTATTCCACTGAAGCTTTCTTT.